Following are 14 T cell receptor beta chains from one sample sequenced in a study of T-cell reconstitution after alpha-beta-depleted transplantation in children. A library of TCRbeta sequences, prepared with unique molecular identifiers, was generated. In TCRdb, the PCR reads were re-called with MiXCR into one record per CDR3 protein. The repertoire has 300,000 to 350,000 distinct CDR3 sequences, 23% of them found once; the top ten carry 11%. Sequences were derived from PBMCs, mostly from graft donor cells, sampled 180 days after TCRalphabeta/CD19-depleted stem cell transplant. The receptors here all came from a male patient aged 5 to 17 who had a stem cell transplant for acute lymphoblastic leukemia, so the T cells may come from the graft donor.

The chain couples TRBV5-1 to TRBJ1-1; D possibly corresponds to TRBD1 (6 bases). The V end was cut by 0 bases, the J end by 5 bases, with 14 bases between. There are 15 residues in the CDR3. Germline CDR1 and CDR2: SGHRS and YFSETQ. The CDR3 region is CASSLGFTGRTEAFF. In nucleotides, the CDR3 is TGCGCCAGCAGCTTGGGTTTTACAGGGAGGACTGAAGCTTTCTTT.

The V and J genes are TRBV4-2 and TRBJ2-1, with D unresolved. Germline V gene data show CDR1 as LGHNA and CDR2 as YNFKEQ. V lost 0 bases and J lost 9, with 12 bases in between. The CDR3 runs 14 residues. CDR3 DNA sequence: TGTGCCAGCAGCCAAGAGCTAAAGATTCCTGAGCAGTTCTTC. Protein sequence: CASSQELKIPEQFF.

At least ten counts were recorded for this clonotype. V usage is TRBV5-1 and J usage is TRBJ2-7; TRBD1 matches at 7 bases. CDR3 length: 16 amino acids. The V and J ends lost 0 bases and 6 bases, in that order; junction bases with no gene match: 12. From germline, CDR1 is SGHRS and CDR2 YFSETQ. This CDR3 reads CASSLEHDRAGVEQYF. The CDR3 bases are TGCGCCAGCAGCTTGGAACACGACAGGGCAGGGGTCGAGCAGTACTTC.

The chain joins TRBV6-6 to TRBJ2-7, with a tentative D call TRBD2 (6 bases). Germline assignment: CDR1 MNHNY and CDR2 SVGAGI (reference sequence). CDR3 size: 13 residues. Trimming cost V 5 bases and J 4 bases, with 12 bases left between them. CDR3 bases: TGTGCCAGCAGTGTACGGGGAGGTTACGAGCAGTACTTC. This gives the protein CASSVRGGYEQYF.

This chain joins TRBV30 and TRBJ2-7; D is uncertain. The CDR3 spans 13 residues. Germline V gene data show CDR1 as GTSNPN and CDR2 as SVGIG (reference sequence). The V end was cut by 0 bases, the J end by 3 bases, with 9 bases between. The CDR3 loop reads CAWSVDRYYEQYF. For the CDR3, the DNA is TGTGCCTGGAGTGTCGACCGCTACTACGAGCAGTACTTC.

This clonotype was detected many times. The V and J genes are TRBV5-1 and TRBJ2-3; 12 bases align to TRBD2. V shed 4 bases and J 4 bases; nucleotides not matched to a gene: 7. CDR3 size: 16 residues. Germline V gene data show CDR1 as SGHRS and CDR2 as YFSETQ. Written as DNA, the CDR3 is TGCGCCAGCAGCCGGAAGACTAGCGGGAGCCCAGATACGCAGTATTTT. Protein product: CASSRKTSGSPDTQYF.

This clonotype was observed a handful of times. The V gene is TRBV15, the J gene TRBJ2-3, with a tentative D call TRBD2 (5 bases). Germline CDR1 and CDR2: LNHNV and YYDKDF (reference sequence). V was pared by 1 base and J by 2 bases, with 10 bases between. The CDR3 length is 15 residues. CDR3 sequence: CATSRVGGFTDTQYF. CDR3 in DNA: TGTGCCACCAGCAGAGTTGGCGGGTTCACAGATACGCAGTATTTT.

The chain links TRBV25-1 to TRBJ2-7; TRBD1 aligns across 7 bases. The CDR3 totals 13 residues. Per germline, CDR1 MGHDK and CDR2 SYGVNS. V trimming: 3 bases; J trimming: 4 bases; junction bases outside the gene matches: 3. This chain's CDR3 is CASSDPGQYEQYF. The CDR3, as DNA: TGTGCCAGCAGTGATCCGGGACAGTACGAGCAGTACTTC.

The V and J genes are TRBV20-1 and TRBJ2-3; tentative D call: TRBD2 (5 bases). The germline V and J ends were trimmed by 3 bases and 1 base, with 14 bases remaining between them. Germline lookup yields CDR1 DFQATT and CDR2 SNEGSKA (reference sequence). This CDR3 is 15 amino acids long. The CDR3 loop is CSASPWRRRTDTQYF. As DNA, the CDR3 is TGCAGTGCTAGCCCCTGGCGGAGGCGCACAGATACGCAGTATTTT.

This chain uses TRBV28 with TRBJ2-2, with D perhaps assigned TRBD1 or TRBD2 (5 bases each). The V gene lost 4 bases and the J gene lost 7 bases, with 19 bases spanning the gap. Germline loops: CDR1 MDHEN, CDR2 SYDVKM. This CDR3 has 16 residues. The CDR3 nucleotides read TGTGCCAGCAGTTCCACACGAGGGGATCGGGTCGGGGAGCTGTTTTTT. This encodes CASSSTRGDRVGELFF.

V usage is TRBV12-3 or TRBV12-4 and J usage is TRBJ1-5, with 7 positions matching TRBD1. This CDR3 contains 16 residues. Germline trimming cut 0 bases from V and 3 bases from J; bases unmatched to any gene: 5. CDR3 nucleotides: TGTGCCAGCAGTTTAGCTCTGGACAGGCCCAATCAGCCCCAGCATTTT. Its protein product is CASSLALDRPNQPQHF.

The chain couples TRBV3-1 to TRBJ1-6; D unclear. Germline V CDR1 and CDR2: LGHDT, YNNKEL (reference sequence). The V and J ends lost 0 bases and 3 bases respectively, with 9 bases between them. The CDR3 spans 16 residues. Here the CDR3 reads CASSQDKALYNSPLHF. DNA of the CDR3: TGTGCCAGCAGCCAAGATAAGGCTCTCTATAATTCACCCCTCCACTTT. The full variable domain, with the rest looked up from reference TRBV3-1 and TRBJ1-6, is DTAVSQTPKYLVTQMGNDKSIKCEQNLGHDTMYWYKQDSKKFLKIMFSYNNKELIINETVPNRFSPKSPDKAHLNLHINSLELGDSAVYFCASSQDKALYNSPLHFGNGTRLTVT.

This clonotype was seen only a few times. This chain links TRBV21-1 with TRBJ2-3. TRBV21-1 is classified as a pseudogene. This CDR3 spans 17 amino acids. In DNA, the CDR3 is TGTGCCAGCAGCAAAGAAGTCTCAGTTACTAGCACAGATACGCAGTATTTT. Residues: CASSKEVSVTSTDTQYF.

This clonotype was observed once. The CDR3 DNA follows: TGCAGTGCTTGGGACAGGGACCGGGATGAAAAACTGTTTTTT. This encodes CSAWDRDRDEKLFF. This chain uses TRBV20-1 with TRBJ1-4; TRBD1 matches 9 bases. V was clipped by 5 bases and J by 6 bases; unmatched bases: 7. Germline CDR1 and CDR2: DFQATT and SNEGSKA (reference sequence). The CDR3 totals 14 residues.